The sequence of this T cell receptor (beta chain) was determined in a study of T cell repertoires in cytomegalovirus infection. Study overall: Recently identified HLA-C-restricted CMV epitopes were among the peptides used. Through public TCR beta signatures, both CMV infection and matching HLA type were indicated.

Worth noting for this clonotype: Its antigen is still unknown.

General observations from the study: Identification of carriers of CMV plus the relevant HLA was achieved through cumulative public TCR beta family frequency.

In TCRdb, the reads were re-called with MiXCR into one record per CDR3 protein. The sample has some 310,000 distinct CDR3 sequences; 20% to 25% are singletons. Per the germline V gene, CDR1 is MNHEY and CDR2 is SVGEGT. This CDR3 is 14 amino acids long. Trimming pared 3 bases from V and 0 bases from J, leaving 8 bases between. The sequence came from a human donor in good health (CMV status not recorded). Some clones in this sample may be carry-over from other donors' samples. The sample in question was cultured PBMCs, obtained from culture after CMV antigen stimulation. V is TRBV6-2 or TRBV6-3 and J is TRBJ1-1, with TRBD1 as a possible D gene (5 bases). The CDR3 coding sequence is TGTGCCAGCAGTTATTTGGGGCTGAACACTGAAGCTTTCTTT. Translating gives CASSYLGLNTEAFF.